These 7 T cell receptor beta chains were all obtained from the same sample, sequenced in a study of cytomegalovirus exposure and HLA in healthy donors. PCR amplification relied on 60 Vbeta primers (plus 13 Jbeta primers). Measured with immunoSEQ multiplex PCR; TCRdb has only the in-frame clones, and not every one. The data contain more than 150,000 clones, about four fifths of them singletons. What was sequenced was PBMCs. These receptors were collected from a boy aged 2 to 10 in good health and CMV-seronegative.

V usage is TRBV27 and J usage is TRBJ2-7; TRBD1 aligns across 11 bases. Germline values: CDR1 MNHEY, CDR2 SMNVEV (reference sequence). The CDR3 extends over 14 amino acids. With V trimmed by 5 bases and J by 2 bases, 2 bases remained unmatched. In DNA, the CDR3 is TGTGCCAGCAGTCGGGGACAGGGGGCCTACGAGCAGTACTTC. Its protein product is CASSRGQGAYEQYF.

The chain employs TRBV27 and TRBJ1-5; maybe TRBD1 (6 bases). The CDR3 runs 15 residues. Germline CDR1 and CDR2: MNHEY and SMNVEV (reference sequence). Trimming removed 2 bases from V and 7 bases from J, with 15 bases in between. The CDR3 DNA sequence: TGTGCCAGCAGTTTAAATCGGGGGGCAGGCCAGCCCCAGCATTTT. Encoded protein: CASSLNRGAGQPQHF.

The chain employs TRBV19 and TRBJ2-7; possibly TRBD1 for D (5 bases). The V and J ends lost 8 bases and 4 bases respectively, with 18 bases between them. CDR1 and CDR2 from the germline V gene are LNHDA and SQIVND (reference sequence). The CDR3 sequence is 14 residues long. This CDR3 reads CASSPWAGQYEQYF. In nucleotides, the CDR3 is TGTGCCAGTTCCCCTTGGGCAGGGCAATACGAGCAGTACTTC.

V is TRBV10-1 and J is TRBJ2-3; no clear D gene. The CDR3 is 15 residues long. Trimming cost V 0 bases and J 1 base, with 8 bases left between them. Germline CDR1 WNHNN, CDR2 SYGVQD (reference sequence). As DNA, the CDR3 is TGCGCCAGCAGTGAGTCGGTGTCGGGCACAGATACGCAGTATTTT. This gives the protein CASSESVSGTDTQYF.

This chain uses TRBV7-8 with TRBJ1-1; D gene ambiguous. The CDR3 length is 14 residues. CDR1 and CDR2 (germline): SGHVS, FQNEAQ. Trimming shortened V by 4 bases and J by 3 bases, and 12 bases separated the two germline ends. The CDR3, as DNA: TGTGCCAGCAGCTCAACCAGCGTAGACACTGAAGCTTTCTTT. Residues: CASSSTSVDTEAFF.

V is TRBV10-2 and J is TRBJ1-4; possible D gene TRBD1, 6 bases. The CDR3 totals 13 residues. CDR1 and CDR2 (germline): WSHSY, SAAADI. Trimming took 4 bases from V and 6 from J, leaving 9 bases between them. The CDR3, as DNA: TGCGCCAGCAGTGGACAGGAGGATGAAAAACTGTTTTTT. Translation: CASSGQEDEKLFF.

Only one count was recorded for this clone. At one of its ends the junction is not consistent with the germline gene, which may arise from a read error. This CDR3 reads CAISEGEKNAGELFF. The DNA for the CDR3 is TGTGCCATCAGTGAAGGGGAAAAGAACGCCGGGGAGCTGTTTTTT. This chain connects TRBV10-3 to TRBJ2-2; D possibly corresponds to TRBD1 (5 bases). The CDR3 runs to 15 residues. The germline gives CDR1 ENHRY, CDR2 SYGVKD.